These 24 T cell receptor beta chains were all obtained from the same sample, sequenced in a study of blood T cells in healthy people across ages. With a J-beta primer mix and a sample-barcoded 5' primer, a second PCR ran about 6 to 11 cycles. TCRdb re-called the 5' RACE reads through MiXCR, storing one row per CDR3 protein. In the table there are about 940,000 distinct CDR3 sequences, roughly 50% of which are singletons. The sequenced sample consisted of blood. The source is a man under 40 in good health.

There are a few counts of this clonotype. This chain uses TRBV4-1 with TRBJ2-3; 9 bases align to TRBD1. The length of the CDR3 is 15 residues. The V gene's germline CDR1 is MGHRA and CDR2 YSYEKL. The V segment lost 5 bases and the J segment 7 bases; nucleotides outside the gene matches: 10. This CDR3 reads CASSAMGQGIYTQYF. CDR3 sequence (DNA): TGCGCCAGCAGCGCGATGGGACAGGGAATCTATACGCAGTATTTT.

This clonotype was picked up one time. The rearrangement uses TRBV29-1 and TRBJ2-7; D perhaps matches TRBD2 (5 bases). CDR1 and CDR2 (germline): SQVTM, ANQGSEA. The CDR3 is 15 residues long. With 0 bases removed from V and 0 bases from J, the gap between germline ends came to 12 bases. CDR3 coding DNA: TGCAGCGTTGAAGATGATCGGGCGGGCTCCTACGAGCAGTACTTC. This sequence encodes CSVEDDRAGSYEQYF.

The V and J genes are TRBV29-1 and TRBJ1-2; D possibly corresponds to TRBD1 (6 bases). CDR1 SQVTM and CDR2 ANQGSEA come from the germline V gene. The CDR3 length is 13 residues. Trimming removed 0 bases from V and 1 base from J, with 6 bases in between. The CDR3 DNA is TGCAGCGTTGAAGAGGACAGTAACTATGGCTACACCTTC. It encodes CSVEEDSNYGYTF.

This clonotype was observed many times. V and J are TRBV27 and TRBJ2-1; possible D gene TRBD1, 5 bases. CDR1 MNHEY and CDR2 SMNVEV come from the germline V gene (reference sequence). The CDR3 totals 16 residues. With 7 bases removed from V and 6 bases from J, the gap between germline ends came to 22 bases. CDR3 amino acids: CASTLYNGAGGNEQFF. DNA for the CDR3: TGTGCCAGCACCCTTTATAATGGGGCCGGTGGCAATGAGCAGTTCTTC.

This clonotype was observed a single time. The V and J genes are TRBV9 and TRBJ2-1; 9 nucleotides align to TRBD1. The V gene's germline CDR1 is SGDLS and CDR2 YYNGEE. Trimming cost V 3 bases and J 7 bases; bases outside gene matches: 11. The CDR3 has 16 residues. The CDR3 DNA is TGTGCCAGCAGCGGTGACCGGGACAGGGCAAAGAATGAGCAGTTCTTC. Translated, it gives CASSGDRDRAKNEQFF.

This clonotype was detected only a few times. The genes are TRBV7-2 and TRBJ2-1; no clear D gene. CDR3 size: 15 residues. V gave up 0 bases and J gave up 0 bases, with 6 bases separating them. Germline values: CDR1 SGHTA, CDR2 FQGNSA. This chain's CDR3 is CASSLAPRSYNEQFF. In nucleotides, the CDR3 is TGTGCCAGCAGCTTAGCGCCACGCTCCTACAATGAGCAGTTCTTC.

Remarks on this clonotype: A read error may be the cause here, since a much bigger clone is one base away. The J gene is TRBJ2-4, the V gene TRBV20-1; TRBD1 aligns across 7 bases. The CDR3 has 18 amino acids. After removal of 4 bases from V and 0 bases from J, the junction contained 15 bases not matched to a gene. Germline V gene lookup returns CDR1 DFQATT and CDR2 SNEGSKA (reference sequence). CDR3 loop: CSATQTGHFDRAKNIQYF. CDR3 DNA: TGCAGTGCTACCCAGACAGGGCATTTTGACCGAGCCAAAAACATTCAGTACTTC.

This sequence joins TRBV5-1 and TRBJ2-7; a possible D gene is TRBD2 (5 bases). V lost 2 bases and J lost 0, with 15 bases in between. The CDR3 totals 16 residues. Looked up from germline, CDR1 is SGHRS and CDR2 is YFSETQ. CDR3 region: CASSFTPEGPSYEQYF. The CDR3 DNA reads as TGCGCCAGCAGCTTCACCCCTGAGGGCCCCTCCTACGAGCAGTACTTC. The whole variable domain, filled in from reference TRBV5-1 and TRBJ2-7, reads KAGVTQTPRYLIKTRGQQVTLSCSPISGHRSVSWYQQTPGQGLQFLFEYFSETQRNKGNFPGRFSGRQFSNSRSEMNVSTLELGDSALYLCASSFTPEGPSYEQYFGPGTRLTVT.

This clonotype showed up just a few times. The rearrangement joins TRBV5-1 to TRBJ2-1; D remains unclear. From germline, CDR1 is SGHRS and CDR2 YFSETQ. V lost 0 bases and J 0 bases, leaving 7 bases between the germline ends. CDR3 length equals 15 residues. The CDR3 spells CASSLDGVSYNEQFF. The CDR3 nucleotides are TGCGCCAGCAGCTTGGACGGAGTCTCCTACAATGAGCAGTTCTTC.

The J gene is TRBJ2-4, the V gene TRBV29-1; D gene uncertain. The J call could be wrong; TRBJ2-5 is a better fit for the DNA end. This CDR3 is 14 amino acids long. Germline CDR1 SQVTM, CDR2 ANQGSEA. CDR3 DNA sequence: TGCAGCGCCTTAACCTTTCCACCCAGGGAGACCCAGTACTTC. It specifies CSALTFPPRETQYF.

Only a few counts were recorded for this clonotype. V and J are TRBV20-1 and TRBJ2-1; 16 bases match TRBD2. Germline assignment: CDR1 DFQATT and CDR2 SNEGSKA (reference sequence). CDR3 size: 13 residues. Unmatched junction bases numbered 5, after V lost 3 bases and J lost 15 bases. The CDR3 sequence: CSASSGLAGGLFF. CDR3 coding DNA: TGCAGTGCTAGTTCGGGACTAGCGGGAGGGTTGTTCTTC.

This clonotype came up a few times. The rearrangement joins TRBV6-5 to TRBJ2-1, with D uncertain. Between the trimmed V and J ends, which lost 2 bases and 8 bases, there was a span of 10 bases. The CDR3 totals 13 residues. The germline V gene encodes CDR1 MNHEY and CDR2 SVGAGI. CDR3 coding DNA: TGTGCCAGCAGTTACACCCGGCAGTATGAGCAGTTCTTC. Translated, it gives CASSYTRQYEQFF.

The J gene is TRBJ1-2, the V gene TRBV9; TRBD1 is a possible D gene (5 bases). V was clipped by 0 bases and J by 6 bases, with 18 bases between them. Germline V gives CDR1 SGDLS, CDR2 YYNGEE. The length of the CDR3 is 16 residues. In DNA, the CDR3 is TGTGCCAGCAGCGTAGTGTCACGAAGTCAGGGCGATGGCTACACCTTC. Translated, it gives CASSVVSRSQGDGYTF.

This clonotype was seen a handful of times. This chain uses TRBV9 with TRBJ2-1; D tentatively fits TRBD1 or TRBD2 (5 bases each). With 0 bases removed from V and 4 bases from J, the gap between germline ends came to 11 bases. There are 15 residues in the CDR3. From germline, CDR1 is SGDLS and CDR2 YYNGEE. Written as DNA, the CDR3 is TGTGCCAGCAGCGTAGCGGGGCTAGGATACAATGAGCAGTTCTTC. It is translated as CASSVAGLGYNEQFF. Looking up the rest from reference TRBV9 and TRBJ2-1 gives the full variable domain: DSGVTQTPKHLITATGQRVTLRCSPRSGDLSVYWYQQSLDQGLQFLIQYYNGEERAKGNILERFSAQQFPDLHSELNLSSLELGDSALYFCASSVAGLGYNEQFFGPGTRLTVL.

This clonotype turned up a few times. This chain joins TRBV27 and TRBJ2-3; D ambiguous. Trimming pared 6 bases from V and 4 bases from J, leaving 14 bases between. The CDR3 is 14 amino acids. The germline V gene has CDR1 MNHEY and CDR2 SMNVEV (reference sequence). This chain's CDR3 is CASRPRTPPDTQYF. The CDR3 nucleotides are TGTGCCAGCAGACCTCGGACGCCGCCAGATACGCAGTATTTT.

This clonotype was counted between two and nine times. The chain uses TRBV4-2 and TRBJ2-5; perhaps D is TRBD1 or TRBD2 (5 bases each). Germline assignment: CDR1 LGHNA and CDR2 YNFKEQ. CDR3 length equals 14 residues. The V and J ends lost 1 base and 5 bases respectively, with 11 bases between them. The CDR3 DNA sequence: TGTGCCAGCAGCCAAGGGTTGTGGGGGGAGACCCAGTACTTC. The encoded protein is CASSQGLWGETQYF.

This chain connects TRBV7-9 to TRBJ2-2; D gene uncertain. CDR1 and CDR2 from the germline V gene are SEHNR and FQNEAQ (reference sequence). V was cut by 4 bases and J by 6 bases, with 18 bases left in between. The CDR3 totals 16 residues. As DNA, the CDR3 is TGTGCCAGCAGCTCCCACCTGGTAGGACGGCCCGGGGAGCTGTTTTTT. It encodes CASSSHLVGRPGELFF.

The chain employs TRBV6-1 and TRBJ2-1; TRBD1 matches at 7 bases. This CDR3 has 14 amino acids. Looked up from germline, CDR1 is MNHNS and CDR2 is SASEGT. Germline trimming cut 4 bases from V and 5 bases from J; bases unmatched to any gene: 5. The CDR3 loop reads CASSGRQGHNEQFF. The CDR3 DNA is TGTGCCAGCAGTGGGAGACAGGGCCACAATGAGCAGTTCTTC.

This clonotype has a count of ten or more. The chain is built from TRBV4-2 and TRBJ2-5; D gene uncertain. The CDR3 is 15 residues long. Trimming stripped 5 bases from V and 3 bases from J, with 16 bases between. CDR1 and CDR2 from the germline V gene are LGHNA and YNFKEQ. Written as DNA, the CDR3 is TGTGCCAGCAGCAAGTTGGCCTTGTCAGAAGAGACCCAGTACTTC. This encodes CASSKLALSEETQYF.

The gene calls are TRBV9 and TRBJ2-3, with TRBD2 identical over 10 bases. The trim removed 0 bases at V and 2 bases at J, leaving 6 bases unmatched. This CDR3 contains 17 residues. Germline V gives CDR1 SGDLS, CDR2 YYNGEE. The chain's CDR3 is CASSVGPLAGATDTQYF. For the CDR3, the DNA is TGTGCCAGCAGCGTAGGTCCCCTAGCGGGGGCCACAGATACGCAGTATTTT.

Points on this clonotype: A read error may be the cause here, since a much bigger clone is one base away. V usage is TRBV7-2 and J usage is TRBJ2-7; D is uncertain. From germline, CDR1 is SGHTA and CDR2 FQGNSA. The V end lost 1 base, the J end lost 7 bases, and 20 bases lay between the germline ends. The CDR3 consists of 16 residues. The CDR3 protein is CASSLVGRGSYNEQYF. Written as DNA, the CDR3 is TGTGCCAGCAGCTTAGTGGGCCGAGGCTCCTACAATGAGCAGTACTTC.

V usage is TRBV28 and J usage is TRBJ1-2; D may be TRBD1 (5 bases). This CDR3 spans 18 amino acids. Germline CDR1 MDHEN, CDR2 SYDVKM. V was pared by 6 bases and J by 8 bases, with 31 bases between. In DNA, the CDR3 is TGTGCCAGCAGCTCCTTTGGTGCCACGGGGGGACCCTTGTACGGCTACACCTTC. Translated: CASSSFGATGGPLYGYTF.

CDR3 amino acids: CSARDLAGGMGNEQFF. CDR3 nucleotide sequence: TGCAGTGCTAGAGACCTAGCGGGGGGGATGGGAAATGAGCAGTTCTTC. The V gene is TRBV20-1, the J gene TRBJ2-1; the match to TRBD2 covers 12 bases. From germline, CDR1 is DFQATT and CDR2 SNEGSKA (reference sequence). V was clipped by 0 bases and J by 7 bases; unmatched bases: 7. The CDR3 sequence is 16 residues long.

The CDR3 region is CASSLELAASSYEQYF. CDR3 coding DNA: TGTGCCAGCAGCTTGGAACTAGCCGCGAGCTCCTACGAGCAGTACTTC. The genes are TRBV5-5 and TRBJ2-7, with D perhaps TRBD2 (6 bases). The CDR3 runs 16 residues. Per the germline V gene, CDR1 is SGHKS and CDR2 is YYEKEE (reference sequence). V lost 0 bases and J lost 0, with 13 bases in between.